This T cell receptor (beta chain) was recovered during a study of blood T cell repertoires in COVID-19. Study information: Material from acute and convalescent COVID-19 was sourced from the United States, Italy and Spain. PBMCs, B-cell-depleted T cells, or T cells were the source of the cDNA or gDNA that made up the material.

Looked up from germline, CDR1 is SGDLS and CDR2 is YYNGEE. The CDR3 runs 13 residues. Trimming cost V 3 bases and J 3 bases, with 9 bases left between them. Original data processing: Amplification of reference gene primers was used by the study to estimate nucleated cell counts. Generated by immunoSEQ multiplex PCR, the TCRdb table keeps only in-frame clones and is missing some. The DNA gave D and trimming, while V, J and clone size come from that table. The sample comprises 200,000 to 300,000 clones, approximately 85% of which are singletons, and about 4% rests with the top ten. The chain recombines TRBV9 with TRBJ1-1; D might be TRBD1 (5 bases). Source material: peripheral blood. The receptor was isolated from a man aged 45-65 years with acute or convalescent COVID-19. CDR3 amino acids: CASSEGGDTEAFF. For the CDR3, the DNA is TGTGCCAGCAGCGAGGGAGGGGACACTGAAGCTTTCTTT.